The 22 T cell receptor beta chains below all came from one sample that was sequenced in a study of Tregs in tolerant kidney transplant recipients. The repertoire was sequenced with immunoSEQ multiplex PCR; TCRdb's copy has only in-frame clones and lacks some. The sample gives about 46,000 clones, about 90% of which show up once; about 0.7% is in the top ten. Sequenced input: Tregs from blood. These receptors were collected from a human donor in good health.

The rearrangement joins TRBV19 to TRBJ2-5; TRBD1 is a possible D gene (5 bases). The end of the DNA aligns better with TRBJ2-7, so the J call may be wrong. There are 15 residues in the CDR3. Looked up from germline, CDR1 is LNHDA and CDR2 is SQIVND (reference sequence). This CDR3 is CASSIARTPSYEQYF. In DNA form, the CDR3 reads TGTGCCAGTAGTATAGCCCGGACACCCTCCTACGAGCAGTACTTC.

This chain links TRBV5-1 with TRBJ2-5; 7 bases are shared with TRBD2. The germline CDR1 and CDR2 sequences are SGHRS and YFSETQ. The CDR3 is 16 amino acids. Trimming took 2 bases from V and 2 from J; bases not matched to a gene: 9. DNA of the CDR3: TGCGCCAGCAGCTTCCCCTATACTAGCGAACAAGAGACCCAGTACTTC. This sequence encodes CASSFPYTSEQETQYF. Filled out from reference TRBV5-1 and TRBJ2-5, the complete variable domain reads KAGVTQTPRYLIKTRGQQVTLSCSPISGHRSVSWYQQTPGQGLQFLFEYFSETQRNKGNFPGRFSGRQFSNSRSEMNVSTLELGDSALYLCASSFPYTSEQETQYFGPGTRLLVL.

The chain carries TRBV9 and TRBJ2-1; D gene ambiguous. CDR1 SGDLS and CDR2 YYNGEE come from the germline V gene. Trimming stripped 4 bases from V and 4 bases from J, with 15 bases between. The CDR3 has 15 amino acids. The CDR3, as DNA: TGTGCCAGCAGCCCCCTCGAGGAGTTATACAATGAGCAGTTCTTC. Protein: CASSPLEELYNEQFF. Based on the CDR3 plus reference TRBV9 and TRBJ2-1, the full variable domain is DSGVTQTPKHLITATGQRVTLRCSPRSGDLSVYWYQQSLDQGLQFLIQYYNGEERAKGNILERFSAQQFPDLHSELNLSSLELGDSALYFCASSPLEELYNEQFFGPGTRLTVL.

CDR3 sequence (DNA): TGTGCCAGCACCTCGACAGGGAGGCTATACGAGCAGTACTTC. The encoded protein is CASTSTGRLYEQYF. The chain has TRBV6-1 and TRBJ2-5, with D perhaps matching TRBD1 (7 bases). The J call may be wrong; the DNA end is better matched by TRBJ2-7. The CDR3 runs 14 residues. Germline V gene lookup returns CDR1 MNHNS and CDR2 SASEGT.

This chain joins TRBV5-1 and TRBJ2-1; 10 bases are a match to TRBD1. This CDR3 has 13 residues. The trim removed 7 bases at V and 4 bases at J, leaving 2 bases unmatched. Germline V CDR1 and CDR2: SGHRS, YFSETQ. The CDR3 bases are TGCGCCAGCCGGACAGGGGGTTACAATGAGCAGTTCTTC. This sequence encodes CASRTGGYNEQFF.

This sequence joins TRBV7-9 and TRBJ2-7; D gene uncertain. V lost 5 bases and J lost 4, with 18 bases in between. Germline values: CDR1 SEHNR, CDR2 FQNEAQ (reference sequence). The CDR3 is made up of 15 amino acids. DNA of the CDR3: TGTGCCAGCAGCCCAGGCTGGAGAGAGGTTTACGAGCAGTACTTC. Protein sequence: CASSPGWREVYEQYF.

This sequence joins TRBV2 and TRBJ2-5, with no clear D. This CDR3 region has 14 residues. Germline assignment: CDR1 SNHLY and CDR2 FYNNEI. Deletions cut 11 bases from V and 5 bases from J, with 21 bases between. CDR3 nucleotide sequence: TGTGCCCACAACAGCAAATGGACCCTGGAGACCCAGTACTTC. As protein: CAHNSKWTLETQYF.

The chain is built from TRBV4-1 and TRBJ1-5, with D possibly being TRBD1 (5 bases). Germline V CDR1 and CDR2: MGHRA, YSYEKL. V shed 0 bases and J shed 4 bases, with 10 bases lying between them. There are 15 residues in the CDR3. The CDR3 is CASSQDGRDNQPQHF. The DNA for the CDR3 is TGCGCCAGCAGCCAAGATGGCAGGGATAATCAGCCCCAGCATTTT.

This chain uses TRBV5-6 with TRBJ1-1, with 11 nucleotides matching TRBD1. Trimming cost V 4 bases and J 5 bases; bases outside gene matches: 4. The CDR3 sequence is 14 residues long. Germline CDR1 SGHDT, CDR2 YYEEEE. The CDR3 sequence is CASSLDRGRTEAFF. The CDR3 region has the DNA TGTGCCAGCAGCCTGGACAGGGGGCGAACTGAAGCTTTCTTT. Based on the CDR3 plus reference TRBV5-6 and TRBJ1-1, the full variable domain is DAGVTQSPTHLIKTRGQQVTLRCSPKSGHDTVSWYQQALGQGPQFIFQYYEEEERQRGNFPDRFSGHQFPNYSSELNVNALLLGDSALYLCASSLDRGRTEAFFGQGTRLTVV.

The rearrangement links TRBV5-1 to TRBJ2-7; TRBD2 aligns across 16 bases. CDR1 and CDR2 (germline): SGHRS, YFSETQ. The CDR3 length is 18 residues. J was trimmed by 1 base and V by 4 bases; bases with no gene match: 8. The CDR3 nucleotides read TGCGCCAGCAGCCCTCCGGGACTAGCGGGGGGGCAGTCCTACGAGCAGTACTTC. It codes for CASSPPGLAGGQSYEQYF.

The rearrangement joins TRBV5-6 to TRBJ2-3; D is unclear. The V end was cut by 1 base, the J end by 2 bases, with 8 bases between. This CDR3 is 14 amino acids long. The germline V gene has CDR1 SGHDT and CDR2 YYEEEE. The CDR3 here is CASSLRSYTDTQYF. The CDR3, as DNA: TGTGCCAGCAGCTTGAGGAGCTACACAGATACGCAGTATTTT.

The V and J genes are TRBV11-3 and TRBJ1-1; the match to TRBD1 covers 8 bases. Germline lookup yields CDR1 SGHNT and CDR2 YENEEA. V lost 2 bases and J lost 10; bases outside the gene matches: 6. The CDR3 extends over 13 amino acids. The CDR3 sequence: CASSLQGAYPAFF. Here the CDR3 DNA reads TGTGCCAGCAGCTTACAGGGGGCGTATCCAGCTTTCTTT.

The chain is built from TRBV6-5 and TRBJ1-2; maybe TRBD1 (5 bases). Trimming took 0 bases from V and 7 from J, leaving 12 bases between them. Germline CDR1 MNHEY, CDR2 SVGAGI. The CDR3 has 14 residues. The CDR3 coding sequence is TGTGCCAGCAGTTACTCGTCAGGGTCACCTGGCTACACCTTC. Translation: CASSYSSGSPGYTF.

V and J are TRBV27 and TRBJ2-6, with D unclear. V was cut by 6 bases and J by 2 bases, with 14 bases left in between. CDR1 and CDR2 (germline): MNHEY, SMNVEV (reference sequence). The length of the CDR3 is 16 residues. The CDR3 DNA is TGTGCCAGCAGCTCCCCCGGATCGACTGGGGCCAACGTCCTGACTTTC. Protein: CASSSPGSTGANVLTF. The complete variable domain, with remaining parts taken from reference TRBV27 and TRBJ2-6, reads EAQVTQNPRYLITVTGKKLTVTCSQNMNHEYMSWYRQDPGLGLRQIYYSMNVEVTDKGDVPEGYKVSRKEKRNFPLILESPSPNQTSLYFCASSSPGSTGANVLTFGAGSRLTVL.

The genes are TRBV5-8 and TRBJ2-7, with 8 bases aligning to TRBD2. The CDR3 has 14 amino acids. Germline trimming cut 0 bases from V and 4 bases from J; bases unmatched to any gene: 3. The germline V gene has CDR1 SGHTS and CDR2 YDEGEE. The CDR3 DNA reads as TGTGCCAGCAGCTTGGCCGGGAGGGGATACGAGCAGTACTTC. Translation gives CASSLAGRGYEQYF.

The chain recombines TRBV6-5 with TRBJ1-2; 7 positions match TRBD1. The CDR3 is made up of 13 amino acids. The germline gives CDR1 MNHEY, CDR2 SVGAGI. The trim removed 5 bases at V and 4 bases at J, leaving 4 bases unmatched. CDR3 nucleotide sequence: TGTGCCAGCAGTGAGCGACAGGGCTATGGCTACACCTTC. This codes for CASSERQGYGYTF.

V usage is TRBV6-5 and J usage is TRBJ1-2; no reliable D call. From germline, CDR1 is MNHEY and CDR2 SVGAGI. This CDR3 is 13 amino acids long. Trimming removed 5 bases at V and 4 bases at J, with 11 bases between. The CDR3 is CASSPDGTYGYTF. The DNA for the CDR3 is TGTGCCAGCAGTCCGGACGGAACCTATGGCTACACCTTC.

This chain links TRBV20-1 with TRBJ2-1, with D uncertain. The CDR3 loop spans 11 amino acids. Between the trimmed V and J ends, which lost 1 base and 12 bases, there was a span of 10 bases. From germline, CDR1 is DFQATT and CDR2 SNEGSKA (reference sequence). The CDR3 nucleotides are TGCAGTGCTAGAGGTGGCCTTGGGCAGTTCTTC. This sequence encodes CSARGGLGQFF.

This clone was seen a handful of times. The chain carries TRBV18 and TRBJ2-1; D is perhaps TRBD2 (6 bases). This CDR3 is 17 amino acids long. Germline-derived CDR1 and CDR2 are KGHSH and LQKENI. The germline V and J ends were trimmed by 0 bases and 0 bases, with 12 bases remaining between them. The CDR3 DNA sequence: TGTGCCAGCTCACCACCGGGCGGGGTGAGCTCCTACAATGAGCAGTTCTTC. It encodes CASSPPGGVSSYNEQFF. The variable domain in full, completed from reference TRBV18 and TRBJ2-1, reads NAGVMQNPRHLVRRRGQEARLRCSPMKGHSHVYWYRQLPEEGLKFMVYLQKENIIDESGMPKERFSAEFPKEGPSILRIQQVVRGDSAAYFCASSPPGGVSSYNEQFFGPGTRLTVL.

This chain connects TRBV2 to TRBJ2-7, with 8 bases identical to TRBD1. CDR1 SNHLY and CDR2 FYNNEI come from the germline V gene. Trimming took 7 bases from V and 0 from J; bases not matched to a gene: 2. This CDR3 has 13 amino acids. The CDR3 region is CASIGQGSYEQYF. The CDR3 nucleotides are TGTGCCAGCATCGGACAGGGCTCCTACGAGCAGTACTTC.

Note on this clone: The junction does not match germline at one end; this may be a read error. The rearrangement uses TRBV11-2 and TRBJ2-3; TRBD2 matches 9 bases. Germline V CDR1 and CDR2: SGHAT, FQNNGV. The CDR3 runs 14 residues. The CDR3 sequence is CASRLAGATDTQYF. CDR3 sequence (DNA): TGTGCCAGCAGGTTAGCGGGGGCCACAGATACGCAGTATTTT.

The rearrangement uses TRBV6-6 and TRBJ2-7; D call uncertain. The CDR3 runs 14 residues. The V and J ends lost 2 bases and 4 bases respectively, with 12 bases between them. Germline values: CDR1 MNHNY, CDR2 SVGAGI (reference sequence). The CDR3 spells CASSYQTQIYEQYF. The DNA of the CDR3 is TGTGCCAGCAGTTACCAGACCCAAATTTACGAGCAGTACTTC.